A single sample is the source of the 23 T cell receptor beta chains below, sequenced in a study of T cells in localized non-small cell lung cancer. TCRdb's table, derived via immunoSEQ multiplex PCR, lists solely in-frame clones and lacks some. The sample yields 72,000 or so clones, approximately 87% seen once. Sequenced here: peripheral blood, sampled before any cancer treatment. Every receptor here comes from a male donor at least 60 years old with stage III squamous cell lung carcinoma.

The rearrangement links TRBV19 to TRBJ1-4, with 7 bases identical to TRBD1. Germline values: CDR1 LNHDA, CDR2 SQIVND (reference sequence). The length of the CDR3 is 14 residues. The V segment lost 7 bases and the J segment 0 bases; nucleotides outside the gene matches: 2. The CDR3 here is CASMGQSTNEKLFF. Written as DNA, the CDR3 is TGTGCCAGTATGGGACAGTCAACTAATGAAAAACTGTTTTTT.

This chain connects TRBV18 to TRBJ1-1; the D gene is possibly TRBD1 (6 bases). V was shortened by 3 bases and J by 1 base, with 12 bases between the two germline ends. Germline CDR1 is KGHSH and CDR2 is LQKENI. This CDR3 is built from 15 residues. This chain's CDR3 is CASSPAGQTNTEAFF. In DNA, the CDR3 is TGTGCCAGCTCACCGGCTGGACAGACGAACACTGAAGCTTTCTTT.

The genes are TRBV13 and TRBJ1-6, with TRBD1 as a possible D gene (5 bases). Trimming stripped 4 bases from V and 10 bases from J, with 23 bases between. Germline V lookup: CDR1 PRHDT, CDR2 FYEKMQ (reference sequence). This CDR3 has 17 amino acids. The CDR3 sequence is CASSSSSGTGIMSPLHF. The DNA for the CDR3 is TGTGCCAGCAGCTCTTCATCCGGGACCGGGATCATGTCACCCCTCCACTTT. Full variable domain (outside the CDR3, taken from reference TRBV13 and TRBJ1-6): AAGVIQSPRHLIKEKRETATLKCYPIPRHDTVYWYQQGPGQDPQFLISFYEKMQSDKGSIPDRFSAQQFSDYHSELNMSSLELGDSALYFCASSSSSGTGIMSPLHFGNGTRLTVT.

The J gene is TRBJ1-4, the V gene TRBV10-3; 9 bases are shared with TRBD1. Trimming removed 5 bases from V and 8 bases from J; junction bases left unmatched: 9. The CDR3 covers 15 residues. Germline CDR1 reads ENHRY; CDR2 reads SYGVKD. Here the CDR3 reads CAISRTTGGREKLFF. The CDR3 DNA sequence: TGTGCCATCAGTCGGACGACAGGGGGAAGGGAAAAACTGTTTTTT.

The V and J genes are TRBV6-5 and TRBJ2-7; TRBD1 matches 9 bases. The V gene end was trimmed by 7 bases and the J gene end by 5 bases; junction bases not matched to a gene: 9. CDR1 is MNHEY, CDR2 SVGAGI, per germline. The CDR3 totals 14 residues. In DNA form, the CDR3 reads TGTGCCAGCAAGGGACAGGGAAGTTCTGACGAGCAGTACGTC. This encodes CASKGQGSSDEQYV.

The gene calls are TRBV7-6 and TRBJ2-5; the D is unclear. Germline CDR1 SGHVS, CDR2 FNYEAQ. The CDR3 is made up of 15 amino acids. Trimming cost V 2 bases and J 5 bases, with 15 bases left between them. The CDR3 sequence: CASSLTLLGSETQYF. CDR3 bases: TGTGCCAGCAGCTTAACTTTATTGGGATCCGAGACCCAGTACTTC. Looking up the rest from reference TRBV7-6 and TRBJ2-5 gives the full variable domain: GAGVSQSPRYKVTKRGQDVALRCDPISGHVSLYWYRQALGQGPEFLTYFNYEAQQDKSGLPNDRFSAERPEGSISTLTIQRTEQRDSAMYRCASSLTLLGSETQYFGPGTRLLVL.

This rearrangement joins TRBV21-1 to TRBJ2-2. TRBV21-1 is marked as a pseudogene. The CDR3 is 17 amino acids. CDR3 region: CASSKALIGSNTGELFF. The DNA of the CDR3 is TGTGCCAGCAGCAAAGCGCTTATCGGATCGAACACCGGGGAGCTGTTTTTT.

The chain links TRBV7-9 to TRBJ2-5; 8 bases map to TRBD2. J gave up 2 bases and V 5 bases, and 10 bases lay outside the gene matches. The CDR3 runs 16 residues. Germline V gene lookup returns CDR1 SEHNR and CDR2 FQNEAQ (reference sequence). The chain's CDR3 is CASSPSRAGDQETQYF. DNA for the CDR3: TGTGCCAGCAGCCCCAGTCGAGCGGGGGATCAAGAGACCCAGTACTTC.

The chain is built from TRBV9 and TRBJ2-2; D is perhaps TRBD2 (5 bases). Trimming stripped 0 bases from V and 4 bases from J, with 10 bases between. The CDR3 runs 15 residues. Germline CDR1 reads SGDLS; CDR2 reads YYNGEE. CDR3 in DNA: TGTGCCAGCAGCGTAGGGCTAGCCTCCACCGGGGAGCTGTTTTTT. It codes for CASSVGLASTGELFF.

This chain uses TRBV2 with TRBJ1-3; unclear D gene. Trimming pared 2 bases from V and 0 bases from J, leaving 14 bases between. This CDR3 is built from 17 residues. The germline CDR1 and CDR2 sequences are SNHLY and FYNNEI. Written as DNA, the CDR3 is TGTGCCAGCAGTGAAAGCGAGAGCCGCGGCTCTGGAAACACCATATATTTT. Amino acids: CASSESESRGSGNTIYF. Filled out from reference TRBV2 and TRBJ1-3, the complete variable domain reads EPEVTQTPSHQVTQMGQEVILRCVPISNHLYFYWYRQILGQKVEFLVSFYNNEISEKSEIFDDQFSVERPDGSNFTLKIRSTKLEDSAMYFCASSESESRGSGNTIYFGEGSWLTVV.

V usage is TRBV10-3 and J usage is TRBJ2-3, with D unclear. The germline CDR1 and CDR2 sequences are ENHRY and SYGVKD. The CDR3 runs 14 residues. V was clipped by 2 bases and J by 1 base, with 7 bases between them. For the CDR3, the DNA is TGTGCCATCAGTGAGGCAAGGGGCACAGATACGCAGTATTTT. Translation gives CAISEARGTDTQYF.

This clone showed up just once. The chain carries TRBV5-6 and TRBJ2-3; D is uncertain. The CDR3 loop spans 12 amino acids. The V end was cut by 3 bases, the J end by 11 bases, with 13 bases between. CDR1 is SGHDT, CDR2 YYEEEE, per germline. CDR3 sequence: CASSSYPERQYF. The CDR3 DNA is TGTGCCAGCAGCTCCTACCCCGAGAGGCAGTATTTT.

The J gene is TRBJ2-4, the V gene TRBV7-2; 11 bases are a match to TRBD1. Germline trimming cut 1 base from V and 9 bases from J; bases unmatched to any gene: 5. Germline CDR1 reads SGHTA; CDR2 reads FQGNSA. The CDR3 extends over 15 amino acids. For the CDR3, the DNA is TGTGCCAGCAGCTTAGAGGGGACAGGGGGGAGCATTCAGTACTTC. Translating it yields CASSLEGTGGSIQYF.

The chain uses TRBV30 and TRBJ1-6; D unresolved. This CDR3 has 13 residues. The germline V and J ends were trimmed by 1 base and 9 bases, with 10 bases remaining between them. Germline assignment: CDR1 GTSNPN and CDR2 SVGIG (reference sequence). The CDR3: CAWSGDGLSPLHF. CDR3 sequence (DNA): TGTGCCTGGAGTGGAGATGGGCTTTCACCCCTCCACTTT. The variable domain in full, completed from reference TRBV30 and TRBJ1-6, reads SQTIHQWPATLVQPVGSPLSLECTVEGTSNPNLYWYRQAAGRGLQLLFYSVGIGQISSEVPQNLSASRPQDRQFILSSKKLLLSDSGFYLCAWSGDGLSPLHFGNGTRLTVT.

This clone was observed a few times. The chain is built from TRBV7-2 and TRBJ2-1; D is unclear. This CDR3 comprises 16 residues. Trimming took 1 base from V and 0 from J, leaving 10 bases between them. Per the germline V gene, CDR1 is SGHTA and CDR2 is FQGNSA. CDR3: CASSLDWQSSYNEQFF. DNA of the CDR3: TGTGCCAGCAGCTTAGATTGGCAGAGCTCCTACAATGAGCAGTTCTTC.

This sequence joins TRBV29-1 and TRBJ2-3, with D tentatively TRBD2 (5 bases). The CDR3 sequence is 12 residues long. With 1 base removed from V and 10 bases from J, the gap between germline ends came to 12 bases. Germline CDR1 SQVTM, CDR2 ANQGSEA. CDR3 nucleotides: TGCAGCGTTGAAGCGTCTAGCTCTGCGCAGTATTTT. The encoded protein is CSVEASSSAQYF.

This chain links TRBV7-6 with TRBJ2-1; D is ambiguous. The CDR3 is made up of 15 amino acids. Germline lookup yields CDR1 SGHVS and CDR2 FNYEAQ. Trimming took off 4 bases at V and 10 bases at J, with 20 bases between the two ends. The CDR3 DNA follows: TGTGCCAGCAGCTCGATCAGCCTATTCAGTGAAGAGCAGTTCTTC. Its protein product is CASSSISLFSEEQFF.

The chain recombines TRBV11-2 with TRBJ2-5; 11 bases align to TRBD1. Germline V gene sequence: CDR1 SGHAT, CDR2 FQNNGV. CDR3 size: 14 residues. The V and J ends lost 4 bases and 7 bases, in that order; junction bases with no gene match: 5. For the CDR3, the DNA is TGTGCCAGCAGCTCCGGACAGGGGGCCGGGACCCAGTACTTC. This sequence encodes CASSSGQGAGTQYF.

The chain carries TRBV7-9 and TRBJ1-4, with a weak D call TRBD1 (6 bases). The CDR3 runs 15 residues. V was clipped by 4 bases and J by 0 bases, with 9 bases between them. Germline V gene sequence: CDR1 SEHNR, CDR2 FQNEAQ (reference sequence). As DNA, the CDR3 is TGTGCCAGCAGCTCCGGACAGTCAACTAATGAAAAACTGTTTTTT. This codes for CASSSGQSTNEKLFF.

The chain links TRBV10-3 to TRBJ1-2, with 8 bases that match TRBD1. The V gene end was trimmed by 10 bases and the J gene end by 8 bases; junction bases not matched to a gene: 15. The CDR3 contains 14 residues. Germline V gene sequence: CDR1 ENHRY, CDR2 SYGVKD. DNA for the CDR3: TGTGCCACCGCCGGGACAGGAAGCCTCGGAGGCTACACCTTC. It codes for CATAGTGSLGGYTF.

The V gene is TRBV7-3, the J gene TRBJ2-7; 9 nucleotides match TRBD2. CDR1 and CDR2 from the germline V gene are SGHTA and FQGTGA. The V segment lost 2 bases and the J segment 6 bases; nucleotides outside the gene matches: 2. The CDR3 covers 13 residues. The CDR3 is CASSLEAGGEQYF. The CDR3 DNA follows: TGTGCCAGCAGCTTAGAAGCGGGGGGCGAGCAGTACTTC.

This chain connects TRBV19 to TRBJ1-2; TRBD1 is a possible D gene (6 bases). Per germline, CDR1 LNHDA and CDR2 SQIVND (reference sequence). The V and J ends lost 5 bases and 0 bases respectively, with 10 bases between them. CDR3 length equals 14 residues. The CDR3 loop is CASSVDRANYGYTF. In DNA form, the CDR3 reads TGTGCCAGTAGTGTGGACAGAGCTAACTATGGCTACACCTTC.

The chain is built from TRBV7-6 and TRBJ2-1; 10 bases match TRBD2. Trimming cost V 5 bases and J 0 bases; bases outside gene matches: 13. This CDR3 is built from 19 residues. Germline V gene lookup returns CDR1 SGHVS and CDR2 FNYEAQ. CDR3 sequence reads: CASSAGRLAGSSSYNEQFF. In nucleotides, the CDR3 is TGTGCCAGCAGCGCCGGGAGACTAGCGGGCTCGAGCTCCTACAATGAGCAGTTCTTC.